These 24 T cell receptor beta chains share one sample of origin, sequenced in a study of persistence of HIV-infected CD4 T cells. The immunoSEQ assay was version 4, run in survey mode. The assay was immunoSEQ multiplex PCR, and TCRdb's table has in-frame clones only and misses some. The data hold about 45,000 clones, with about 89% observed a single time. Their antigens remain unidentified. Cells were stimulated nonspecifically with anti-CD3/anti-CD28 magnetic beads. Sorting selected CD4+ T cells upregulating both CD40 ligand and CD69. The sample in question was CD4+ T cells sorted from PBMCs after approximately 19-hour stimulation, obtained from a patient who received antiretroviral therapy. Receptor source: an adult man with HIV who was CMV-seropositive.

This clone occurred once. The CDR3 DNA reads as TGTGCCAGCAGTTTGGGATTTGGAAACACCATATATTTT. This sequence encodes CASSLGFGNTIYF. The chain joins TRBV27 to TRBJ1-3, with unresolved D. V dropped 3 bases and J dropped 3 bases, with 6 bases sitting between them. The CDR3 sequence is 13 residues long. Germline assignment: CDR1 MNHEY and CDR2 SMNVEV (reference sequence).

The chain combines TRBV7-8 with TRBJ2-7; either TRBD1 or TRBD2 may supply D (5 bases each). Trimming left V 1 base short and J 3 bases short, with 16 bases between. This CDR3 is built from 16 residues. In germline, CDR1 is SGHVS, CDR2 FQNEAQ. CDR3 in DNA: TGTGCCAGCAGCTTAGGGGGGTCCGGTCACAGCTACGAGCAGTACTTC. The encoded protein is CASSLGGSGHSYEQYF. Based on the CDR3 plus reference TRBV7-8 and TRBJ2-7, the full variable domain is GAGVSQSPRYKVAKRGQDVALRCDPISGHVSLFWYQQALGQGPEFLTYFQNEAQLDKSGLPSDRFFAERPEGSVSTLKIQRTQQEDSAVYLCASSLGGSGHSYEQYFGPGTRLTVT.

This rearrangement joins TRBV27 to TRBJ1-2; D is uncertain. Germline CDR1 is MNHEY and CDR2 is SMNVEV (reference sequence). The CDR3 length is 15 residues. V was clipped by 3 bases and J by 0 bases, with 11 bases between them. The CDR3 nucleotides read TGTGCCAGCAGTTTGGTAGGCAGTCCTAACTATGGCTACACCTTC. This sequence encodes CASSLVGSPNYGYTF.

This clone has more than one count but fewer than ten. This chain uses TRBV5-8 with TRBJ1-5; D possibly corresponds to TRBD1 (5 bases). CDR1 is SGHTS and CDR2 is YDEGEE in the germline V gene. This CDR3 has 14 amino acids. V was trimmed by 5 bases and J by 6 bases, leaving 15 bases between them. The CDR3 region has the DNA TGTGCCAGCAGAATGCGGGGGGGAGCTCAGCCCCAGCATTTT. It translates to CASRMRGGAQPQHF.

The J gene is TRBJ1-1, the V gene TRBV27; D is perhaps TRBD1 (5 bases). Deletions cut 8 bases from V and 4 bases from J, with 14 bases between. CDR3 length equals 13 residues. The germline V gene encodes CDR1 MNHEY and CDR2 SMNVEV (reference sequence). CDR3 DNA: TGTGCCAGCCACCGAGGTAGGGGCACTGAAGCTTTCTTT. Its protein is CASHRGRGTEAFF.

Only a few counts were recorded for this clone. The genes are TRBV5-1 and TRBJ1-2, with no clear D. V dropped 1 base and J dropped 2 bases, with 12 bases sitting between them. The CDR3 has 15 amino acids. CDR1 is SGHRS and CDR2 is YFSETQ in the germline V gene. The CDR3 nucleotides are TGCGCCAGCAGCTTGTACGCAGGAGAGAACTATGGCTACACCTTC. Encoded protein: CASSLYAGENYGYTF.

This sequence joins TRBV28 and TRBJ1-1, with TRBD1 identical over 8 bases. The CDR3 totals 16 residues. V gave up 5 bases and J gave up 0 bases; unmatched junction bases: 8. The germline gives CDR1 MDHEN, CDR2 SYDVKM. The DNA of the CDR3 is TGTGCCAGCAGTGGATGGACAGGGCGTATGAACACTGAAGCTTTCTTT. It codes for CASSGWTGRMNTEAFF.

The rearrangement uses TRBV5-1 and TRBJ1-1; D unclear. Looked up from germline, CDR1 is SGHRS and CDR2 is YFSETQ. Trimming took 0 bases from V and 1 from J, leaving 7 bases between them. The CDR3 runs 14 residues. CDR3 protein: CASSLAGGNTEAFF. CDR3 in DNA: TGCGCCAGCAGCTTGGCAGGCGGGAACACTGAAGCTTTCTTT. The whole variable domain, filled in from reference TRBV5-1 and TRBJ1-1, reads KAGVTQTPRYLIKTRGQQVTLSCSPISGHRSVSWYQQTPGQGLQFLFEYFSETQRNKGNFPGRFSGRQFSNSRSEMNVSTLELGDSALYLCASSLAGGNTEAFFGQGTRLTVV.

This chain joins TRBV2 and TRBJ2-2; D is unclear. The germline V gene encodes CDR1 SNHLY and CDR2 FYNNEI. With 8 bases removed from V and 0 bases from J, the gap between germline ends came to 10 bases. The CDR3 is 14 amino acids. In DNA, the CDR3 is TGTGCCAGCCGGGTTACCGCGAACACCGGGGAGCTGTTTTTT. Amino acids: CASRVTANTGELFF.

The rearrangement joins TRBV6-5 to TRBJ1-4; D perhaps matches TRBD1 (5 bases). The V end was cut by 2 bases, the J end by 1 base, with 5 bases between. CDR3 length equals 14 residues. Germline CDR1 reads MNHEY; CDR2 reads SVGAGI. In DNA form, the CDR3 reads TGTGCCAGCAGTTACAGGGGAACTAATGAAAAACTGTTTTTT. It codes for CASSYRGTNEKLFF.

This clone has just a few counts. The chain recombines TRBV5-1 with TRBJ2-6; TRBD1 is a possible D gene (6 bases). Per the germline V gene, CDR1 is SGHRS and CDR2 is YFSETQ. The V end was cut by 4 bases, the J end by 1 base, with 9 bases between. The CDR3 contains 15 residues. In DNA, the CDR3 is TGCGCCAGCAGCGTTACAGGGTCTGGGGCCAACGTCCTGACTTTC. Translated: CASSVTGSGANVLTF.

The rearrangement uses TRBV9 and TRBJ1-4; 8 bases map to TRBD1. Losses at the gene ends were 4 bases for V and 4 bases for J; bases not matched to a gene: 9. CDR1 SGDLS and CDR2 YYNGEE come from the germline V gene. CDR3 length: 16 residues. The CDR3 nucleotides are TGTGCCAGCAGCCTCGGGACAGGACCTCGTAATGAAAAACTGTTTTTT. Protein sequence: CASSLGTGPRNEKLFF.

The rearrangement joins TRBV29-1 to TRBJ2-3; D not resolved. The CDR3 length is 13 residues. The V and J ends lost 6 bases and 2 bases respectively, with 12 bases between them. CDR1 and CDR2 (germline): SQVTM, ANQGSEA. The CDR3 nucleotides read TGCAGCGTCGCGCCAGTAGTCACAGATACGCAGTATTTT. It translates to CSVAPVVTDTQYF.

The CDR3 DNA follows: TGTGCCAGCAGCCCTAGCGGGGATCAAAACACCGGGGAGCTGTTTTTT. Residues: CASSPSGDQNTGELFF. The chain carries TRBV7-3 and TRBJ2-2; 9 bases map to TRBD2. After removal of 5 bases from V and 2 bases from J, the junction contained 6 bases not matched to a gene. The CDR3 consists of 16 residues. Germline loops: CDR1 SGHTA, CDR2 FQGTGA. The full variable domain, in which reference TRBV7-3 and TRBJ2-2 provide the parts outside the CDR3, is GAGVSQTPSNKVTEKGKYVELRCDPISGHTALYWYRQSLGQGPEFLIYFQGTGAADDSGLPNDRFFAVRPEGSVSTLKIQRTERGDSAVYLCASSPSGDQNTGELFFGEGSRLTVL.

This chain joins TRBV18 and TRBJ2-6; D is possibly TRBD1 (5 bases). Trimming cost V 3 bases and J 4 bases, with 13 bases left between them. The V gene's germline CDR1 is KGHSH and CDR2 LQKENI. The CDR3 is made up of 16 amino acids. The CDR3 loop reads CASSPLTVAGANVLTF. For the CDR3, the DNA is TGTGCCAGCTCACCTTTGACAGTTGCCGGGGCCAACGTCCTGACTTTC.

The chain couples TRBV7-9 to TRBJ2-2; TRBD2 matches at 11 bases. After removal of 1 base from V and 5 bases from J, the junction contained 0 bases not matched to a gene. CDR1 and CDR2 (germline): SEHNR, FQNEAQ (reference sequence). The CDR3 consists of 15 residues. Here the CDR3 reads CASSLGLAGTGELFF. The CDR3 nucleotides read TGTGCCAGCAGCTTAGGACTAGCGGGGACCGGGGAGCTGTTTTTT.

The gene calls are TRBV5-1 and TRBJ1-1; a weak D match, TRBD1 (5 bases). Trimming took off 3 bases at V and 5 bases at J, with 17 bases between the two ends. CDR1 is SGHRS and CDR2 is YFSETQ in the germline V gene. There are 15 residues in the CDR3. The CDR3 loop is CASSSTVGGGTEAFF. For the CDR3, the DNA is TGCGCCAGCAGCTCGACGGTGGGGGGTGGGACTGAAGCTTTCTTT.

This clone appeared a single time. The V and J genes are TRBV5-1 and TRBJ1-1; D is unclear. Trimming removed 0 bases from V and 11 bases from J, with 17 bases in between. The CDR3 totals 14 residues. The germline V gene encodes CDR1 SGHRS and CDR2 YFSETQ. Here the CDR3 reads CASSLDAGLGEAFF. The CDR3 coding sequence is TGCGCCAGCAGCTTGGATGCCGGGCTTGGGGAGGCTTTCTTT. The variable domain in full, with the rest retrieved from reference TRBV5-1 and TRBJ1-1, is KAGVTQTPRYLIKTRGQQVTLSCSPISGHRSVSWYQQTPGQGLQFLFEYFSETQRNKGNFPGRFSGRQFSNSRSEMNVSTLELGDSALYLCASSLDAGLGEAFFGQGTRLTVV.

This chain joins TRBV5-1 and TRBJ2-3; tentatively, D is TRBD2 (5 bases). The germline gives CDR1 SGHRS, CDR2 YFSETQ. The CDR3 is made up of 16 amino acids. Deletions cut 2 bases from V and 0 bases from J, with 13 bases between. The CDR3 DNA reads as TGCGCCAGCAGCTTAGATGCGGGCACTAGCACAGATACGCAGTATTTT. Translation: CASSLDAGTSTDTQYF.

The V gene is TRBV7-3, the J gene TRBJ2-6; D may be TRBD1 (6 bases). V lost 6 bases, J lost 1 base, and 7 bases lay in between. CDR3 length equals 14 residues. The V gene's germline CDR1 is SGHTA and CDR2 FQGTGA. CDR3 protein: CASRGQSGANVLTF. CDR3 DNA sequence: TGTGCCAGCAGAGGACAGTCTGGGGCCAACGTCCTGACTTTC.

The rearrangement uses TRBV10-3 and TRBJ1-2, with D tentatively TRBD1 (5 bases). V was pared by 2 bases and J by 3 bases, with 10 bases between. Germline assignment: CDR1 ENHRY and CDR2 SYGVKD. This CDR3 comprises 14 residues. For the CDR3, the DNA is TGTGCCATCAGTGAGCTAACAGGAGACTATGGCTACACCTTC. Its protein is CAISELTGDYGYTF.

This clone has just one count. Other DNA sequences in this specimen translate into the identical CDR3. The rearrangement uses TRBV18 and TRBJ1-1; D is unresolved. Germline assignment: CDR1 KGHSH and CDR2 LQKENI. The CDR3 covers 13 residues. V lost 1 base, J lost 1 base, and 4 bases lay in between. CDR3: CASSPQENTEAFF. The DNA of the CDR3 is TGTGCCAGCTCACCACAAGAGAACACTGAAGCTTTCTTT.

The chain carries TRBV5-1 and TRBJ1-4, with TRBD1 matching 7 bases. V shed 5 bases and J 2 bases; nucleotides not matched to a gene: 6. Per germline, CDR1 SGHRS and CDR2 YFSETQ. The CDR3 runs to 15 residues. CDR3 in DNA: TGCGCCAGCAGAGACAGGGCGGGCACTAATGAAAAACTGTTTTTT. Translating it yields CASRDRAGTNEKLFF.

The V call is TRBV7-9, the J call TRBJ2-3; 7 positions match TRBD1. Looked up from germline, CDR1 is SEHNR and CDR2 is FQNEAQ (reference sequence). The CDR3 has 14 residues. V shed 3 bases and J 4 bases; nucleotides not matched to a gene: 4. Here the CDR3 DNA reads TGTGCCAGCAGCTTTAGCCAGGGGGCAGATACGCAGTATTTT. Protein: CASSFSQGADTQYF.